This T cell receptor (beta chain) was identified during a study of vaccination and CD4 T cells after COVID-19. The CDR3 sequence is 18 residues long. J was trimmed by 8 bases and V by 5 bases; bases with no gene match: 16. Germline lookup yields CDR1 SGHNT and CDR2 YENEEA. An Oncomine TCR Beta short-read assay was used to sequence the DNA from cultured CD4+ T cells. TCRdb reanalysed the PCR reads using MiXCR and keeps one entry per CDR3 protein. The repertoire consists of some 10,000 distinct CDR3 sequences, with 43% occurring once and the leading ten covering under 25%. The treatment was: approximately 10-day PBMC culture with coronavirus spike peptide pools or control peptides (ViraFEST assay). Only one count was recorded for this clonotype. Its antigen is not identified.

The chain links TRBV11-3 to TRBJ2-1, with 12 bases fitting TRBD2. The sequence was collected from a human donor who had recovered from COVID-19. Sequencing used CD4+ T cells from blood, cultured in vitro. DNA of the CDR3: TGTGCCAGCAGCCTACTCCCGTCACTAGCGGGGGGCGGCGATGAGCAGTTCTTC. Its translation: CASSLLPSLAGGGDEQFF.